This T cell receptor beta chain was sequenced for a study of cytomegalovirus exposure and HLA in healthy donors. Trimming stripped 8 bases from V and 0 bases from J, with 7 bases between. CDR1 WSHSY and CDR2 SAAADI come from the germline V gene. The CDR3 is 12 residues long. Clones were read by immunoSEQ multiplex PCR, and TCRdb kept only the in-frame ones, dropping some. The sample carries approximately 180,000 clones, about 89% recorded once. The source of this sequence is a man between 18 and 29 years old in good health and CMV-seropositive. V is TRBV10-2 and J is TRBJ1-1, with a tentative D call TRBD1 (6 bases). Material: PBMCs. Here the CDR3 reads CASGQMNTEAFF. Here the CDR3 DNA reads TGCGCCAGCGGACAGATGAACACTGAAGCTTTCTTT.